This TCR beta chain was identified in a study of T cell repertoires in cytomegalovirus infection. Deletions cut 0 bases from V and 5 bases from J, with 10 bases between. Germline V gene lookup returns CDR1 LGHNA and CDR2 YSLEER. This CDR3 contains 14 residues. Remarks on this clonotype: Antigen: not known.

MiXCR, run by TCRdb on the reads, gives a single entry per CDR3 protein. The sample gives about 350,000 distinct CDR3 sequences, approximately 35% of which show up once; roughly 12% is in the top ten. This clonotype originated in a human donor in good health (CMV status not recorded). Some clones in this sample may be carry-over from other donors' samples. This chain connects TRBV4-3 to TRBJ1-1, with D perhaps TRBD1 (6 bases). The sequencing here drew on cultured PBMCs, taken from culture after CMV antigen stimulation. The CDR3 sequence: CASSQEGQRTEAFF. The CDR3 DNA is TGCGCCAGCAGCCAAGAGGGACAAAGGACTGAAGCTTTCTTT.